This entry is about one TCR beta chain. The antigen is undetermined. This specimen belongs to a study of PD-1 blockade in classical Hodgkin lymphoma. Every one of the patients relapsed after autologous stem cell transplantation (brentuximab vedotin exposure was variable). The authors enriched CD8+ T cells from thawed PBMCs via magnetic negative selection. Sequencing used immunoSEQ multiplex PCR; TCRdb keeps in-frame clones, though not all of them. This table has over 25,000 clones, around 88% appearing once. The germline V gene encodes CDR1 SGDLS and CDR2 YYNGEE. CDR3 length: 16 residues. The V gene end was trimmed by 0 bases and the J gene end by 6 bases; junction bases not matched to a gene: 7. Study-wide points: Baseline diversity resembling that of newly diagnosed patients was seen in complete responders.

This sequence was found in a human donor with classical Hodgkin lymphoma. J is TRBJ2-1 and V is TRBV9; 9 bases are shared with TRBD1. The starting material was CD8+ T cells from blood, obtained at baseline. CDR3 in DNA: TGTGCCAGCAGCGTAGTCGACAGGGGGGGCCGCAATGAGCAGTTCTTC. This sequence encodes CASSVVDRGGRNEQFF. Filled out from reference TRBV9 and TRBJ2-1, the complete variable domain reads DSGVTQTPKHLITATGQRVTLRCSPRSGDLSVYWYQQSLDQGLQFLIQYYNGEERAKGNILERFSAQQFPDLHSELNLSSLELGDSALYFCASSVVDRGGRNEQFFGPGTRLTVL.